A single sample is the source of the 17 T cell receptor beta chains below, sequenced in a study of T cell responses to AZD1222 COVID-19 vaccine (dated by TCRdb to the early 2020s). The method was the immunoSEQ multiplex PCR assay. The table was pulled from immuneACCESS by TCRdb, which kept in-frame rearrangements only. Such tables lose some clones; where checked, under half of the loss comes from unresolved V genes, and the rest has no known cause. This sample lists about 92,000 clones; approximately 84% were detected once. 10% of the sample belongs to the ten largest clones. Read against the paper, the sample's time point label means: baseline before first vaccination. This sample comprised peripheral blood, obtained on day 0 of AZD1222 vaccination. These receptors all come from an adult in good health.

The J gene is TRBJ1-5, the V gene TRBV2, with TRBD1 matching 7 bases. Per the germline V gene, CDR1 is SNHLY and CDR2 is FYNNEI. The CDR3 is 13 residues long. The J segment lost 3 bases and the V segment lost 6 bases, leaving 2 bases of the junction unmatched. The CDR3: CASRQGSNQPQHF. DNA of the CDR3: TGTGCCAGCAGACAGGGGTCCAATCAGCCCCAGCATTTT.

The V gene is TRBV6-2 or TRBV6-3, the J gene TRBJ1-2; TRBD1 is a possible D gene (5 bases). CDR3 length: 16 residues. V shed 5 bases and J shed 0 bases, with 16 bases lying between them. Germline V gene lookup returns CDR1 MNHEY and CDR2 SVGEGT. The DNA of the CDR3 is TGTGCCAGCAGTCCCAATTACCAGGGTACTAACTATGGCTACACCTTC. It codes for CASSPNYQGTNYGYTF.

CDR3 nucleotides: TGCGCCAGCAGCCGGGGGGGACTAGCGGGAGGGACTCAAGAGACCCAGTACTTC. Translated: CASSRGGLAGGTQETQYF. This rearrangement joins TRBV5-1 to TRBJ2-5, with 16 bases lining up with TRBD2. V dropped 4 bases and J dropped 2; count of bases not matched to a gene: 8. Germline lookup yields CDR1 SGHRS and CDR2 YFSETQ. The CDR3 covers 18 residues. The complete variable domain, with remaining parts taken from reference TRBV5-1 and TRBJ2-5, reads KAGVTQTPRYLIKTRGQQVTLSCSPISGHRSVSWYQQTPGQGLQFLFEYFSETQRNKGNFPGRFSGRQFSNSRSEMNVSTLELGDSALYLCASSRGGLAGGTQETQYFGPGTRLLVL.

The J gene is TRBJ1-2, the V gene TRBV5-1; 9 nucleotides align to TRBD1. The CDR3 covers 15 residues. Germline V lookup: CDR1 SGHRS, CDR2 YFSETQ. V trimming: 0 bases; J trimming: 8 bases; junction bases outside the gene matches: 8. CDR3 residues: CASSLARGQGEGYTF. Written as DNA, the CDR3 is TGCGCCAGCAGCTTGGCACGGGGACAGGGTGAGGGCTACACCTTC.

This CDR3 is CASTPYPRTGQGTEAFF. For the CDR3, the DNA is TGCGCCAGCACCCCCTACCCGAGGACAGGGCAGGGGACTGAAGCTTTCTTT. The chain combines TRBV5-1 with TRBJ1-1; TRBD1 matches at 8 bases. V shed 6 bases and J 5 bases; nucleotides not matched to a gene: 18. Per germline, CDR1 SGHRS and CDR2 YFSETQ. There are 17 residues in the CDR3.

This chain uses TRBV3-1 (or the pseudogene TRBV3-2) with TRBJ2-7; D remains ambiguous. Germline assignment: CDR1 LGHDT and CDR2 YNNKEL (reference sequence). The V and J ends lost 1 base and 0 bases respectively, with 10 bases between them. The CDR3 consists of 15 residues. The CDR3 here is CASSQVREFSYEQYF. The CDR3 coding sequence is TGTGCCAGCAGCCAAGTCCGAGAATTCTCCTACGAGCAGTACTTC.

J is TRBJ1-1 and V is TRBV4-2, with D hard to call. The CDR3 runs 13 residues. The V and J ends lost 1 base and 1 base respectively, with 4 bases between them. CDR1 and CDR2 (germline): LGHNA, YNFKEQ. Written as DNA, the CDR3 is TGTGCCAGCAGCCAAGTAGGGAACACTGAAGCTTTCTTT. Its protein product is CASSQVGNTEAFF.

The V call is TRBV7-2, the J call TRBJ2-7; TRBD2 agrees at 8 bases. In germline, CDR1 is SGHTA, CDR2 FQGNSA. With 5 bases clipped from V and 3 bases from J, the junction kept 12 bases outside the gene matches. CDR3 length equals 16 residues. The CDR3, as DNA: TGTGCCAGCAGCCCCCGTGGAGCGGGGGTAGTCTACGAGCAGTACTTC. It encodes CASSPRGAGVVYEQYF.

The chain couples TRBV11-2 to TRBJ1-3, with D maybe TRBD1 (6 bases). There are 14 residues in the CDR3. The V end was cut by 4 bases, the J end by 4 bases, with 11 bases between. From germline, CDR1 is SGHAT and CDR2 FQNNGV. The CDR3: CASSSIGQGNTIYF. The CDR3 DNA reads as TGTGCCAGCAGCTCAATTGGACAGGGAAACACCATATATTTT.

The V gene is TRBV29-1, the J gene TRBJ2-5; D not certain. With 3 bases removed from V and 3 bases from J, the gap between germline ends came to 2 bases. CDR1 is SQVTM and CDR2 is ANQGSEA in the germline V gene. The CDR3 runs to 10 residues. As DNA, the CDR3 is TGCAGCGTTGAGGAAGAGACCCAGTACTTC. Protein product: CSVEEETQYF.

This clone was recorded once. The gene calls are TRBV4-1 and TRBJ1-2; no firm D call. This CDR3 region has 14 residues. V shed 0 bases and J shed 4 bases, with 9 bases lying between them. Germline V gene data show CDR1 as MGHRA and CDR2 as YSYEKL. The CDR3 DNA sequence: TGCGCCAGCAGCCAAGAGCCAGTTACCTATGGCTACACCTTC. Amino acid sequence: CASSQEPVTYGYTF.

The gene calls are TRBV29-1 and TRBJ2-3, with 7 nucleotides matching TRBD2. Losses at the gene ends were 7 bases for V and 5 bases for J; bases not matched to a gene: 15. The germline V gene has CDR1 SQVTM and CDR2 ANQGSEA. The CDR3 spans 15 residues. The CDR3 protein is CSAHPWTRDGDTQYF. The CDR3 nucleotides are TGCAGCGCTCACCCTTGGACTAGGGATGGAGATACGCAGTATTTT.

The sample holds one count of this clone. The chain uses TRBV5-8 and TRBJ1-6; D not certain. V was pared by 0 bases and J by 7 bases, with 8 bases between. The CDR3 contains 14 residues. Germline-derived CDR1 and CDR2 are SGHTS and YDEGEE. The CDR3 region is CASSLVSRNSPLHF. The DNA for the CDR3 is TGTGCCAGCAGCTTGGTGAGCCGAAATTCACCCCTCCACTTT.

The chain combines TRBV19 with TRBJ2-1; no clear D. Germline CDR1 LNHDA, CDR2 SQIVND (reference sequence). Trimming left V 5 bases short and J 10 bases short, with 12 bases between. The CDR3 has 12 residues. The CDR3, as DNA: TGTGCCAGTAGTCCGAACCTGGGGGAGCAGTTCTTC. This codes for CASSPNLGEQFF. Looking up the rest from reference TRBV19 and TRBJ2-1 gives the full variable domain: DGGITQSPKYLFRKEGQNVTLSCEQNLNHDAMYWYRQDPGQGLRLIYYSQIVNDFQKGDIAEGYSVSREKKESFPLTVTSAQKNPTAFYLCASSPNLGEQFFGPGTRLTVL.

V gene TRBV4-1 combines with J gene TRBJ2-2; D is unresolved. Looked up from germline, CDR1 is MGHRA and CDR2 is YSYEKL. This CDR3 comprises 18 residues. Trimming shortened V by 0 bases and J by 4 bases, and 18 bases separated the two germline ends. The CDR3 sequence: CASSQDFGRFFGTGELFF. The CDR3 DNA reads TGCGCCAGCAGCCAAGATTTTGGCCGCTTCTTCGGCACCGGGGAGCTGTTTTTT.

Here the CDR3 DNA reads TGCGCCAGCAGCTTGGCTACCCACCCCAGTGCAGAGACCCAGTACTTC. As protein: CASSLATHPSAETQYF. The genes are TRBV5-1 and TRBJ2-5; unclear D gene. This CDR3 has 16 amino acids. Looked up from germline, CDR1 is SGHRS and CDR2 is YFSETQ. The V and J ends lost 0 bases and 4 bases respectively, with 16 bases between them. The variable domain in full, completed from reference TRBV5-1 and TRBJ2-5, reads KAGVTQTPRYLIKTRGQQVTLSCSPISGHRSVSWYQQTPGQGLQFLFEYFSETQRNKGNFPGRFSGRQFSNSRSEMNVSTLELGDSALYLCASSLATHPSAETQYFGPGTRLLVL.

The rearrangement links TRBV18 to TRBJ2-3; D could derive from TRBD1 or TRBD2 (6 bases each). The germline gives CDR1 KGHSH, CDR2 LQKENI. Deletions cut 3 bases from V and 6 bases from J, with 10 bases between. This CDR3 is built from 13 residues. CDR3 bases: TGTGCCAGCTCACCGGGGGGCGTTGATACGCAGTATTTT. The encoded protein is CASSPGGVDTQYF.